The 25 T cell receptor beta chains presented below share a single source sample, sequenced in a study of OX40 agonist ivuxolimab in advanced cancers. Generated by immunoSEQ multiplex PCR, the TCRdb table keeps only in-frame clones and is missing some. This sample has 50,000 to 65,000 clones; 85% to 95% occur once, and the top ten carry around 9.3%. The sample here was CD4+ or CD8+ T cells sorted from blood, taken in a trial of the OX40 agonist ivuxolimab. Receptor source: an adult with an advanced solid tumor such as melanoma, head and neck, liver or kidney cancer.

The chain employs TRBV30 and TRBJ2-7, with a possible D match to TRBD1 (5 bases). Germline values: CDR1 GTSNPN, CDR2 SVGIG (reference sequence). This CDR3 is 13 amino acids long. The V end was cut by 0 bases, the J end by 0 bases, with 6 bases between. Here the CDR3 DNA reads TGTGCCTGGAGTGTTGACAGCTCCTACGAGCAGTACTTC. Translated: CAWSVDSSYEQYF.

V and J are TRBV4-1 and TRBJ1-2, with D uncertain. This CDR3 comprises 13 residues. Germline V gives CDR1 MGHRA, CDR2 YSYEKL. Trimming pared 4 bases from V and 2 bases from J, leaving 8 bases between. The CDR3 DNA reads as TGCGCCAGCAGCCTGGAGGGCAACTATGGCTACACCTTC. This gives the protein CASSLEGNYGYTF.

This clone was observed a single time. The rearrangement links TRBV5-6 to TRBJ2-7; 8 bases line up with TRBD1. The germline V gene has CDR1 SGHDT and CDR2 YYEEEE. The V and J ends lost 2 bases and 2 bases, in that order; junction bases with no gene match: 6. This CDR3 contains 15 residues. CDR3 sequence reads: CASSFGQGVPYEQYF. The DNA for the CDR3 is TGTGCCAGCAGCTTTGGACAGGGTGTGCCCTACGAGCAGTACTTC.

This chain connects TRBV5-4 to TRBJ1-1; D unresolved. V lost 0 bases, J lost 0 bases, and 6 bases lay in between. Germline loops: CDR1 SGHNT, CDR2 YYREEE (reference sequence). This CDR3 is built from 14 residues. CDR3 bases: TGTGCCAGCAGCTTGGACCCGTTGAACACTGAAGCTTTCTTT. Amino acids: CASSLDPLNTEAFF.

The chain has TRBV5-5 and TRBJ2-4, with a weak D call TRBD1 (8 bases). The CDR3 loop spans 14 amino acids. Trimming left V 4 bases short and J 7 bases short, with 15 bases between. Germline values: CDR1 SGHKS, CDR2 YYEKEE (reference sequence). The CDR3 here is CASSTDRGGNIQYF. CDR3 DNA sequence: TGTGCCAGCAGCACTGACAGGGGAGGGAACATTCAGTACTTC.

The V call is TRBV29-1, the J call TRBJ1-1, with 9 bases aligning to TRBD1. The CDR3 covers 12 residues. The junction had 1 base not matched to a gene; V was cut back by 5 bases and J by 3 bases. CDR1 is SQVTM and CDR2 is ANQGSEA in the germline V gene. The CDR3 is CSVRTGDTEAFF. The CDR3 region has the DNA TGCAGCGTTCGGACAGGGGACACTGAAGCTTTCTTT.

This rearrangement joins TRBV7-9 to TRBJ2-7; 7 nucleotides align to TRBD2. V gave up 5 bases and J gave up 5 bases; unmatched junction bases: 6. Germline CDR1 is SEHNR and CDR2 is FQNEAQ (reference sequence). The CDR3 contains 13 residues. The CDR3 loop is CASSGAGVNEQYF. The CDR3 region has the DNA TGTGCCAGCAGCGGGGCGGGAGTTAACGAGCAGTACTTC.

The chain uses TRBV5-4 and TRBJ2-1, with 8 bases fitting TRBD2. This CDR3 comprises 16 residues. CDR1 and CDR2 from the germline V gene are SGHNT and YYREEE (reference sequence). V shed 2 bases and J 2 bases; nucleotides not matched to a gene: 6. CDR3 residues: CASSFSAGGPYNEQFF. Here the CDR3 DNA reads TGTGCCAGCAGCTTTTCGGCGGGAGGCCCCTACAATGAGCAGTTCTTC.

The chain recombines TRBV11-2 with TRBJ2-7; D gene ambiguous. Germline CDR1 SGHAT, CDR2 FQNNGV. Between the trimmed V and J ends, which lost 5 bases and 0 bases, there was a span of 14 bases. The CDR3 is made up of 15 amino acids. The CDR3 nucleotides read TGTGCCAGCAGCCGCAACCCGGCTCCCTCCTACGAGCAGTACTTC. Translating it yields CASSRNPAPSYEQYF.

The chain employs TRBV11-2 and TRBJ2-2; maybe TRBD2 (6 bases). The CDR3 contains 16 residues. The germline gives CDR1 SGHAT, CDR2 FQNNGV. V was cut by 5 bases and J by 4 bases, with 17 bases left in between. In DNA form, the CDR3 reads TGTGCCAGCAGCCCCTTAGTAGCGGAGACCACCGGGGAGCTGTTTTTT. Amino acid sequence: CASSPLVAETTGELFF.

J is TRBJ2-7 and V is TRBV6-6; the match to TRBD2 covers 9 bases. The CDR3 is 14 amino acids. V shed 2 bases, J shed 3 bases, and the junction held 2 bases outside the gene matches. Germline V gene data show CDR1 as MNHNY and CDR2 as SVGAGI (reference sequence). CDR3 bases: TGTGCCAGCAGTTACCTAGCGGGGAACTACGAGCAGTACTTC. Protein sequence: CASSYLAGNYEQYF.

J is TRBJ2-5 and V is TRBV9; TRBD1 aligns across 7 bases. Judging by the DNA end, TRBJ2-7 fits better; the J call may be wrong. Germline loops: CDR1 SGDLS, CDR2 YYNGEE. This CDR3 region has 14 residues. The CDR3 sequence is CASSVATGSYEQYF. DNA for the CDR3: TGTGCCAGCAGCGTAGCGACAGGGTCTTACGAGCAGTACTTC.

The chain couples TRBV4-2 to TRBJ1-1, with a weak D call TRBD1 (6 bases). Trimming took off 0 bases at V and 4 bases at J, with 12 bases between the two ends. This CDR3 has 15 amino acids. Germline lookup yields CDR1 LGHNA and CDR2 YNFKEQ. The CDR3 loop reads CASSQDGGGGTEAFF. The CDR3 DNA reads TGTGCCAGCAGCCAAGATGGAGGGGGGGGCACTGAAGCTTTCTTT.

The chain couples TRBV29-1 to TRBJ2-1, with D unclear. V was pared by 5 bases and J by 3 bases, with 17 bases between. Germline V lookup: CDR1 SQVTM, CDR2 ANQGSEA. This CDR3 has 15 amino acids. The CDR3: CSVFQKANGYNEQFF. Written as DNA, the CDR3 is TGCAGCGTTTTTCAGAAGGCAAACGGCTACAATGAGCAGTTCTTC.

CDR3 sequence (DNA): TGTGCCAGTAGTGATGGGGGTCTGGAGGAGCAGTACTTC. Its protein product is CASSDGGLEEQYF. V usage is TRBV19 and J usage is TRBJ2-7; either TRBD1 or TRBD2 may fit D (5 bases each). V lost 5 bases to trimming and J lost 7 bases, with 15 bases between them. The length of the CDR3 is 13 residues. Germline lookup yields CDR1 LNHDA and CDR2 SQIVND (reference sequence).

This sequence joins TRBV28 and TRBJ2-5, with no clear D. CDR1 is MDHEN, CDR2 SYDVKM, per germline. The CDR3 has 15 residues. Trimming stripped 0 bases from V and 1 base from J, with 9 bases between. The CDR3 spells CASSLWSGVQETQYF. CDR3 DNA: TGTGCCAGCAGTTTATGGAGTGGCGTCCAAGAGACCCAGTACTTC.

V gene TRBV13 combines with J gene TRBJ2-1; D uncertain. The CDR3 runs to 12 residues. Deletions cut 5 bases from V and 4 bases from J, with 6 bases between. In germline, CDR1 is PRHDT, CDR2 FYEKMQ (reference sequence). The CDR3 reads CASSHQYNEQFF. Here the CDR3 DNA reads TGTGCCAGCAGCCACCAATACAATGAGCAGTTCTTC.

The rearrangement links TRBV6-5 to TRBJ1-1, with D unclear. The length of the CDR3 is 12 residues. Germline CDR1 MNHEY, CDR2 SVGAGI. V was cut by 2 bases and J by 6 bases, with 7 bases left in between. Written as DNA, the CDR3 is TGTGCCAGCAGTTACACCCATCCTGAAGCTTTCTTT. Amino acids: CASSYTHPEAFF.

The chain is built from TRBV28 and TRBJ2-5; D gene ambiguous. With the DNA end fitting TRBJ2-7 better, the J assignment may be wrong. Germline V gene data show CDR1 as MDHEN and CDR2 as SYDVKM. CDR3 size: 10 residues. CDR3 DNA: TGTGCCAGCAGGGCCTACGAGCAGTACTTC. Its protein product is CASRAYEQYF.

The chain joins TRBV19 to TRBJ1-1; 7 positions match TRBD1. Germline CDR1 reads LNHDA; CDR2 reads SQIVND (reference sequence). After removal of 5 bases from V and 4 bases from J, the junction contained 7 bases not matched to a gene. The CDR3 has 14 residues. CDR3 DNA sequence: TGTGCCAGTAGTCAGACAGGGCACGGCACTGAAGCTTTCTTT. It specifies CASSQTGHGTEAFF.

V and J are TRBV28 and TRBJ2-7; TRBD2 agrees at 8 bases. The V gene end was trimmed by 5 bases and the J gene end by 2 bases; junction bases not matched to a gene: 5. Looked up from germline, CDR1 is MDHEN and CDR2 is SYDVKM. The CDR3 is made up of 14 amino acids. CDR3 coding DNA: TGTGCCAGCAGTCGCGGACTAGCTACCTACGAGCAGTACTTC. It is translated as CASSRGLATYEQYF.

The chain combines TRBV19 with TRBJ2-7, with 9 bases identical to TRBD2. Germline V gene sequence: CDR1 LNHDA, CDR2 SQIVND (reference sequence). Losses at the gene ends were 6 bases for V and 3 bases for J; bases not matched to a gene: 3. CDR3 length: 13 amino acids. CDR3 sequence: CASRREGHYEQYF. The CDR3 DNA reads as TGTGCCAGTAGGCGGGAGGGCCACTACGAGCAGTACTTC.

This clone appeared once. V gene TRBV19 combines with J gene TRBJ1-2, with 7 bases fitting TRBD1. CDR3 size: 15 residues. V shed 8 bases and J 7 bases; nucleotides not matched to a gene: 16. Germline assignment: CDR1 LNHDA and CDR2 SQIVND (reference sequence). The CDR3 spells CASSNPQGVIGGYTF. The CDR3 DNA sequence: TGTGCCAGTTCCAACCCTCAGGGGGTAATAGGTGGCTACACCTTC.

About this clone itself: Its ends do not fully match the called genes, so a read error is possible. The gene calls are TRBV25-1 and TRBJ1-4; perhaps TRBD1 as D (5 bases). CDR1 MGHDK and CDR2 SYGVNS come from the germline V gene. The CDR3 is 11 amino acids. The CDR3 is CASSGGAKAAF. In nucleotides, the CDR3 is TGTGCCAGCAGTGGTGGGGCTAAAGCAGCGTTT.

The chain's CDR3 is CASSLPGQVLFDTQYF. The CDR3 region has the DNA TGTGCCAGCAGCTTACCGGGACAGGTCCTGTTCGATACGCAGTATTTT. The chain has TRBV7-9 and TRBJ2-3, with TRBD1 matching over 8 bases. In germline, CDR1 is SEHNR, CDR2 FQNEAQ (reference sequence). This CDR3 region has 16 residues. J was trimmed by 6 bases and V by 2 bases; bases with no gene match: 10. The whole variable domain, filled in from reference TRBV7-9 and TRBJ2-3, reads DTGVSQNPRHKITKRGQNVTFRCDPISEHNRLYWYRQTLGQGPEFLTYFQNEAQLEKSRLLSDRFSAERPKGSFSTLEIQRTEQGDSAMYLCASSLPGQVLFDTQYFGPGTRLTVL.